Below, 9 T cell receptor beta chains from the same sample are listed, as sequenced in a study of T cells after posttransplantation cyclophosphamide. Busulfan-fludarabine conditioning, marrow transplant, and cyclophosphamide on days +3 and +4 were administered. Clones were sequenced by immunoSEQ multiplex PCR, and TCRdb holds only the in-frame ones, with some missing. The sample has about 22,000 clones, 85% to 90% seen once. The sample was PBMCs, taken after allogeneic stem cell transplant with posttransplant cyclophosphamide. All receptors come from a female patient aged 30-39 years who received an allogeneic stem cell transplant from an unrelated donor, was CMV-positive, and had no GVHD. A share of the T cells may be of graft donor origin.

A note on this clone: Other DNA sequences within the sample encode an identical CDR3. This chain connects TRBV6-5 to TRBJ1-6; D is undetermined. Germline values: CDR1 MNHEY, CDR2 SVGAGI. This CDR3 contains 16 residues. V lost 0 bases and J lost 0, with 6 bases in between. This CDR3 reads CASSYSTSSYNSPLHF. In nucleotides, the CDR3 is TGTGCCAGCAGTTACTCCACGAGCTCCTATAATTCACCCCTCCACTTT.

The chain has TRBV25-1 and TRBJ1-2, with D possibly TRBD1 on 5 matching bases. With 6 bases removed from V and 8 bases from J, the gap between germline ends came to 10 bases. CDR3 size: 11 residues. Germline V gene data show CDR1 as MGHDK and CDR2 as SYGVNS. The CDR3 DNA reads TGTGCCAGCAGCGGGGGTACCGGCTACACCTTC. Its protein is CASSGGTGYTF.

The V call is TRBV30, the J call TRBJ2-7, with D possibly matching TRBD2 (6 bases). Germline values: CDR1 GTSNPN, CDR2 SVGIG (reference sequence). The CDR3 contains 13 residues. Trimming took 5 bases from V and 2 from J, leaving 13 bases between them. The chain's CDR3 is CAWSRGNAYEQYF. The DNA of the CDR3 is TGTGCCTGGTCCCGCGGGAACGCCTACGAGCAGTACTTC.

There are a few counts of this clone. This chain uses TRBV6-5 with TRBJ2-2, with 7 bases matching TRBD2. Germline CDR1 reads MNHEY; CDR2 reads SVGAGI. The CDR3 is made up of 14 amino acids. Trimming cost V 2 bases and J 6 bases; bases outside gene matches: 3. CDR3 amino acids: CASSYTAGAGELFF. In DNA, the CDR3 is TGTGCCAGCAGTTACACGGCGGGGGCCGGGGAGCTGTTTTTT.

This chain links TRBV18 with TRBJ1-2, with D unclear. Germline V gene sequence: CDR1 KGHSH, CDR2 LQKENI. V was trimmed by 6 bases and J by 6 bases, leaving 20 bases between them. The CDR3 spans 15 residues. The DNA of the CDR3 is TGTGCCAGCTCTATTACCTCCGGGAGTAGCGATGGCTACACCTTC. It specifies CASSITSGSSDGYTF.

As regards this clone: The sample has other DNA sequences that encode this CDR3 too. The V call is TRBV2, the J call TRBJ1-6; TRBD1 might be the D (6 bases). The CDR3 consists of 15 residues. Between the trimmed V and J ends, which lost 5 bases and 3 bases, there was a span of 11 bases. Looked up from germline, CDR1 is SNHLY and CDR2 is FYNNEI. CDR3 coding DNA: TGTGCCAGCAGTCTAGGACAGTTCTATAATTCACCCCTCCACTTT. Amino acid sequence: CASSLGQFYNSPLHF.

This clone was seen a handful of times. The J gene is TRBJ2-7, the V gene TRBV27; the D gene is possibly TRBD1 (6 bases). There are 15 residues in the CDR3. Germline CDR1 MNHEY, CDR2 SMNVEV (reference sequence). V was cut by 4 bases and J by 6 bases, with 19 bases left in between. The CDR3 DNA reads TGTGCCAGCAGTTCCACCGGGACACTTAATCCCGAGCAGTACTTC. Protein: CASSSTGTLNPEQYF.

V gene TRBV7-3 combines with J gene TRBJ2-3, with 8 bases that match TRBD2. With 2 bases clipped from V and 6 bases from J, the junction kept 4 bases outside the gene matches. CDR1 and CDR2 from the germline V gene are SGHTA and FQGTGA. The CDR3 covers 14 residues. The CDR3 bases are TGTGCCAGCAGCTTACTACGGGGGGGGGATACGCAGTATTTT. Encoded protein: CASSLLRGGDTQYF.

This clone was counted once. The CDR3 protein is CASSLGGADNYGYTF. Written as DNA, the CDR3 is TGTGCCAGCAGCTTAGGGGGGGCCGACAACTATGGCTACACCTTC. The gene calls are TRBV7-3 and TRBJ1-2; the D gene is possibly TRBD1 (6 bases). The length of the CDR3 is 15 residues. Trimming left V 2 bases short and J 2 bases short, with 12 bases between. Germline V gene data show CDR1 as SGHTA and CDR2 as FQGTGA.